The sample holds a few counts of the clone carrying this T cell receptor (beta chain). What it recognizes is unknown. TCRdb analysed the 5' RACE reads with MiXCR anew, one entry per CDR3 protein. This table holds roughly 70,000 distinct CDR3 sequences, approximately 12% found once. This specimen belongs to a study of spatial heterogeneity in lung cancer. Study details: Detection consistently yielded more beta chains than alpha chains.

Study results and caveats: Blood contained ubiquitous expanded tumor TCRs more at resection than at follow-up.

Indicated time point: sample taken at primary tumor resection. Unsorted whole RNA of tumor, nontumor lung or frozen PBMC was sequenced. The CDR3 length is 12 residues. The V gene's germline CDR1 is SQVTM and CDR2 ANQGSEA. V shed 2 bases and J shed 1 base, with 2 bases lying between them. The sequences come from PBMCs, collected at surgery. The chain has TRBV29-1 and TRBJ2-2; D not certain. This receptor was identified in a male donor with early-stage non-small cell lung cancer. The CDR3 spells CSVERNTGELFF. The DNA of the CDR3 is TGCAGCGTTGAACGGAACACCGGGGAGCTGTTTTTT.